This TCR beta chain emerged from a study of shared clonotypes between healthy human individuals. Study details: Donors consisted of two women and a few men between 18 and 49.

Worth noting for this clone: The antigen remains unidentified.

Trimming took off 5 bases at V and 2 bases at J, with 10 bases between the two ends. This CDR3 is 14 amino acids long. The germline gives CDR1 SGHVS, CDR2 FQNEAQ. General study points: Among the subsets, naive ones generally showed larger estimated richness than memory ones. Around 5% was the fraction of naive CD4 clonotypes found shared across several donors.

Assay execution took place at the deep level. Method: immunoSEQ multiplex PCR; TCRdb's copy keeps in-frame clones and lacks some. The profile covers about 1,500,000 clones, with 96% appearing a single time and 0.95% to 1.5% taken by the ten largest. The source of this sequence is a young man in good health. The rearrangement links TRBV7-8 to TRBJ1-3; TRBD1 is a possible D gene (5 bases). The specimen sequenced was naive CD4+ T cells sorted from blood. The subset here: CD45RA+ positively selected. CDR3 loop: CASSRIGAGNTIYF. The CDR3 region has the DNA TGTGCCAGCAGCCGAATAGGGGCTGGAAACACCATATATTTT.